The rows below give T cell receptor beta chains drawn from one sample of a study of PD-1 blockade in classical Hodgkin lymphoma. Repertoires were generated with immunoSEQ multiplex PCR, while TCRdb's copy carries only in-frame clones and drops some. The repertoire holds approximately 96,000 clones, with about 93% as singletons. The source was peripheral blood mononuclear cells (PBMCs), collected before the fourth cycle of nivolumab. The receptors shown here come from a human donor with classical Hodgkin lymphoma. CDR3s include the opening cysteine and the closing phenylalanine or tryptophan. The D gene is left open where the match is weak.

d_gene | j_gene | v_gene | CDR3aa | CDR3nt
TRBD2 | TRBJ2-7 | TRBV28 | CASSLVTSGTDEQYF | TGTGCCAGCAGTTTAGTAACTAGCGGGACCGACGAGCAGTACTTC
TRBD1 | TRBJ1-5 | TRBV28 | CASSFLGQGKPQHF | TGTGCCAGCAGTTTCTTGGGACAGGGAAAGCCCCAGCATTTT
TRBD1 | TRBJ2-2 | TRBV5-1 | CASSWDRGPRELFF | TGCGCCAGCAGCTGGGACAGGGGGCCTCGGGAGCTGTTTTTT
. | TRBJ2-2 | TRBV9 | CASSVVETGELFF | TGTGCCAGCAGCGTAGTCGAGACCGGGGAGCTGTTTTTT
TRBD1 | TRBJ1-1 | TRBV11-2 | CASSQGRTGLNTEAFF | TGTGCCAGCAGCCAAGGTAGGACAGGCTTGAACACTGAAGCTTTCTTT
. | TRBJ2-7 | TRBV18 | CASSPLSPQGNTEQYF | TGTGCCAGCTCACCACTTTCTCCCCAGGGTAACACCGAGCAGTACTTC
. | TRBJ2-7 | TRBV27 | CASWGGTGPSYEQYF | TGTGCCAGCTGGGGAGGGACAGGACCCTCCTACGAGCAGTACTTC
. | TRBJ2-5 | TRBV23-1 | CASSRNTGYQETQYF | TGCGCCAGCAGTCGAAATACAGGGTATCAAGAGACCCAGTACTTC
. | TRBJ1-5 | TRBV9 | CASSVGNQPQHF | TGTGCCAGCAGCGTAGGGAATCAGCCCCAGCATTTT
. | TRBJ1-5 | TRBV7-9 | CASSLGEQPQHF | TGTGCCAGCAGCTTAGGGGAACAGCCCCAGCATTTT
TRBD1 | TRBJ2-7 | TRBV6-5 | CASSRTGGEQYF | TGTGCCAGCAGCCGTACAGGGGGAGAGCAGTACTTC